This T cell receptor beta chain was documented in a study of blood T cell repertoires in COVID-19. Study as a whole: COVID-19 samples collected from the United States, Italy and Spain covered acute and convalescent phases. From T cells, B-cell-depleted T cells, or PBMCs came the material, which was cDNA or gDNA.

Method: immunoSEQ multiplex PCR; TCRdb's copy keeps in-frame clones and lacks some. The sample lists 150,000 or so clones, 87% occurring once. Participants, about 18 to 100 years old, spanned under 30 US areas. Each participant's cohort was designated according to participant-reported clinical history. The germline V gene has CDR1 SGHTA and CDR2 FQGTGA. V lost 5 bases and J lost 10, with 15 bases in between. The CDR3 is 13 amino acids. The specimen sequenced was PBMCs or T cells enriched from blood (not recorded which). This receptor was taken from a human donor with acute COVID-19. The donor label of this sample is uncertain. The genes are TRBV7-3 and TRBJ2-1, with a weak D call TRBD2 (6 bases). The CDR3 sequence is CASSQGGDREQFF. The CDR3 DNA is TGTGCCAGCAGCCAAGGAGGGGATCGGGAGCAGTTCTTC.